The 16 T cell receptor beta chains reported below all come from one sample, sequenced in a study of PD-L1 blockade in urothelial cancer. The table came from immunoSEQ multiplex PCR; TCRdb's copy has only in-frame clones and leaves some out. The sample has about 72,000 clones, about 85% seen once. The sample here was PBMCs, taken around atezolizumab (anti-PD-L1) treatment. These receptors came from a man between 65 and 79 years old with urothelial cancer.

V is TRBV27 and J is TRBJ2-6; 11 bases line up with TRBD1. J gave up 1 base and V 5 bases, and 10 bases lay outside the gene matches. Germline CDR1 is MNHEY and CDR2 is SMNVEV (reference sequence). CDR3 size: 19 residues. The CDR3 region has the DNA TGTGCCAGCAGTCCGCTCGGACAGGGGGCCGGATCTGGGGCCAACGTCCTGACTTTC. This encodes CASSPLGQGAGSGANVLTF.

The chain links TRBV27 to TRBJ2-3; perhaps TRBD1 as D (6 bases). Germline CDR1 is MNHEY and CDR2 is SMNVEV (reference sequence). The V gene lost 3 bases and the J gene lost 2 bases, with 18 bases spanning the gap. There are 17 residues in the CDR3. CDR3 in DNA: TGTGCCAGCAGTTTTCGGGTACACAGGGATATCACAGATACGCAGTATTTT. Its protein is CASSFRVHRDITDTQYF.

This clone was observed a few times. The chain carries TRBV29-1 and TRBJ2-7; D is perhaps TRBD2 (6 bases). Trimming left V 8 bases short and J 0 bases short, with 11 bases between. There are 12 residues in the CDR3. In germline, CDR1 is SQVTM, CDR2 ANQGSEA. The CDR3 loop reads CSSSGPSYEQYF. CDR3 DNA: TGCAGCTCGAGCGGGCCCTCCTACGAGCAGTACTTC.

In its sample, this clone was seen a few times. This chain uses TRBV4-1 with TRBJ2-7, with unresolved D. V lost 1 base to trimming and J lost 7 bases, with 14 bases between them. Germline V gene lookup returns CDR1 MGHRA and CDR2 YSYEKL. The CDR3 length is 14 residues. The CDR3 protein is CASSQGLGRPEQYF. CDR3 nucleotides: TGCGCCAGCAGCCAAGGGCTAGGTAGACCGGAGCAGTACTTC.

The chain has TRBV28 and TRBJ2-3, with 10 bases fitting TRBD2. The CDR3 length is 15 residues. Germline loops: CDR1 MDHEN, CDR2 SYDVKM. The ends lost 3 bases at V and 5 bases at J; junction bases unmatched: 5. The chain's CDR3 is CASSFLAGVGDTQYF. As DNA, the CDR3 is TGTGCCAGCAGTTTCCTAGCGGGAGTGGGAGATACGCAGTATTTT.

The rearrangement uses TRBV10-3 and TRBJ2-1, with D possibly being TRBD2 (7 bases). Germline lookup yields CDR1 ENHRY and CDR2 SYGVKD. The CDR3 length is 12 residues. Trimming pared 10 bases from V and 7 bases from J, leaving 14 bases between. DNA for the CDR3: TGTGCCACCCTAAAGGGGGGGAATGAGCAGTTCTTC. Residues: CATLKGGNEQFF.

The chain combines TRBV5-4 with TRBJ1-4; maybe TRBD1 (6 bases). CDR3 size: 15 residues. Germline loops: CDR1 SGHNT, CDR2 YYREEE (reference sequence). V dropped 4 bases and J dropped 4 bases, with 14 bases sitting between them. In DNA form, the CDR3 reads TGTGCCAGCAGCGCCCGGACAGAGTATAATGAAAAACTGTTTTTT. Amino acid sequence: CASSARTEYNEKLFF. Full variable domain (missing parts from reference TRBV5-4 and TRBJ1-4): ETGVTQSPTHLIKTRGQQVTLRCSSQSGHNTVSWYQQALGQGPQFIFQYYREEENGRGNFPPRFSGLQFPNYSSELNVNALELDDSALYLCASSARTEYNEKLFFGSGTQLSVL.

The gene calls are TRBV10-2 and TRBJ2-1, with a weak D call TRBD2 (5 bases). V was pared by 6 bases and J by 4 bases, with 16 bases between. The germline V gene encodes CDR1 WSHSY and CDR2 SAAADI. The CDR3 length is 15 residues. The CDR3, as DNA: TGCGCCAGCAGACCCACGCTAGCATTGTACAATGAGCAGTTCTTC. It codes for CASRPTLALYNEQFF.

This chain uses TRBV6-1 with TRBJ2-3, with 9 nucleotides matching TRBD2. The V gene's germline CDR1 is MNHNS and CDR2 SASEGT. This CDR3 spans 15 amino acids. With 11 bases clipped from V and 0 bases from J, the junction kept 9 bases outside the gene matches. CDR3 DNA sequence: TGTGCCGTAAAGCCGACTAGCGGTAGCACAGATACGCAGTATTTT. As protein: CAVKPTSGSTDTQYF.

The chain joins TRBV9 to TRBJ2-5; TRBD2 agrees at 8 bases. Germline values: CDR1 SGDLS, CDR2 YYNGEE. The CDR3 loop spans 13 amino acids. Trimming at V came to 3 bases and at J to 5 bases, leaving 3 bases not matched to a gene. The DNA of the CDR3 is TGTGCCAGCAGCGCTAGCGGGTGGGAGACCCAGTACTTC. This translates into CASSASGWETQYF.

A few counts support this clone. The rearrangement uses TRBV30 and TRBJ2-3; TRBD1 is a possible D gene (6 bases). Germline CDR1 GTSNPN, CDR2 SVGIG (reference sequence). The CDR3 contains 14 residues. V was pared by 3 bases and J by 2 bases, with 12 bases between. CDR3 in DNA: TGTGCCTGGAGAACAGGGATTTACACAGATACGCAGTATTTT. Amino acids: CAWRTGIYTDTQYF.

The rearrangement links TRBV4-2 to TRBJ2-3, with a tentative D call TRBD2 (6 bases). V lost 1 base and J 0 bases, leaving 11 bases between the germline ends. Germline CDR1 is LGHNA and CDR2 is YNFKEQ. The CDR3 spans 16 residues. The DNA for the CDR3 is TGTGCCAGCAGCCAAGGTGCGGGGAGGAGCACAGATACGCAGTATTTT. Encoded protein: CASSQGAGRSTDTQYF.

This clone has more than one count but fewer than ten. CDR3 region: CASQTSGINNEQFF. The CDR3 bases are TGTGCCAGTCAGACTAGCGGGATTAACAATGAGCAGTTCTTC. The chain couples TRBV27 to TRBJ2-1, with 11 bases that match TRBD2. Unmatched junction bases numbered 6, after V lost 9 bases and J lost 5 bases. Germline CDR1 reads MNHEY; CDR2 reads SMNVEV (reference sequence). The CDR3 length is 14 residues.

CDR3 loop: CASSLGGGTTNEQFF. The CDR3 nucleotides read TGCGCCAGCAGCTTAGGGGGGGGGACAACGAATGAGCAGTTCTTC. The chain couples TRBV5-1 to TRBJ2-1; perhaps TRBD2 as D (7 bases). V lost 2 bases to trimming and J lost 7 bases, with 16 bases between them. This CDR3 region has 15 residues. Germline-derived CDR1 and CDR2 are SGHRS and YFSETQ.

The rearrangement uses TRBV19 and TRBJ2-4, with 8 bases lining up with TRBD2. V gave up 3 bases and J gave up 8 bases; unmatched junction bases: 21. Germline V gene lookup returns CDR1 LNHDA and CDR2 SQIVND (reference sequence). The CDR3 runs to 19 residues. CDR3 bases: TGTGCCAGTAGTATCGGGACTAGGGGGATAGCTTCCCGAGGGGACATTCAGTACTTC. Its translation: CASSIGTRGIASRGDIQYF. The full variable domain, in which reference TRBV19 and TRBJ2-4 provide the parts outside the CDR3, is DGGITQSPKYLFRKEGQNVTLSCEQNLNHDAMYWYRQDPGQGLRLIYYSQIVNDFQKGDIAEGYSVSREKKESFPLTVTSAQKNPTAFYLCASSIGTRGIASRGDIQYFGAGTRLSVL.

The chain couples TRBV2 to TRBJ1-1; D unresolved. The CDR3 totals 14 residues. From germline, CDR1 is SNHLY and CDR2 FYNNEI. V lost 7 bases to trimming and J lost 0 bases, with 12 bases between them. This chain's CDR3 is CASNPGSMNTEAFF. The DNA for the CDR3 is TGTGCCAGCAACCCCGGGAGCATGAACACTGAAGCTTTCTTT.